The T cell receptor (beta chain) described here comes from a study of control samples from healthy donors and cancer patients. Per the germline V gene, CDR1 is MDHEN and CDR2 is SYDVKM. The CDR3 totals 13 residues. Repertoires were generated with immunoSEQ multiplex PCR, while TCRdb's copy carries only in-frame clones and drops some. The table has roughly 130,000 clones, about 88% seen once; the top ten hold more than 2.5%. The receptor was isolated from a man aged 50-59 years in good health. V is TRBV28 and J is TRBJ1-1, with D perhaps TRBD1 (5 bases). Sequencing was performed on blood. For the CDR3, the DNA is TGTGCAACCCTGGGGACCCTGAACACTGAAGCTTTCTTT. Translated, it gives CATLGTLNTEAFF.